This entry lists 26 T cell receptor beta chains sequenced from one sample in a study of OX40 agonist ivuxolimab in advanced cancers. Repertoires were generated with immunoSEQ multiplex PCR, while TCRdb's copy carries only in-frame clones and drops some. Here the sample spans approximately 53,000 clones, approximately 92% being singletons. The sample in question was CD4+ or CD8+ T cells sorted from blood, obtained in a trial of the OX40 agonist ivuxolimab. Source of these receptors: an adult with an advanced solid tumor such as melanoma, head and neck, liver or kidney cancer.

The chain employs TRBV9 and TRBJ2-1; 9 bases match TRBD2. Germline trimming cut 0 bases from V and 7 bases from J; bases unmatched to any gene: 5. Germline CDR1 is SGDLS and CDR2 is YYNGEE. The CDR3 is 15 residues long. This CDR3 is CASSVGSGSGNEQFF. The CDR3 DNA reads as TGTGCCAGCAGCGTAGGTAGCGGGAGTGGGAATGAGCAGTTCTTC.

This clone was observed a single time. The chain has TRBV5-1 and TRBJ2-1, with TRBD2 matching over 7 bases. Germline lookup yields CDR1 SGHRS and CDR2 YFSETQ. V dropped 3 bases and J dropped 3; count of bases not matched to a gene: 12. The CDR3 runs to 17 residues. DNA of the CDR3: TGCGCCAGCAGCTCCCACGGGAGGCCCCTCTACTACAATGAGCAGTTCTTC. Translating it yields CASSSHGRPLYYNEQFF.

CDR3 loop: CASSVDDRGPALDTGELFF. CDR3 DNA: TGTGCCAGCAGCGTAGATGACAGGGGCCCCGCACTTGACACCGGGGAGCTGTTTTTT. V usage is TRBV9 and J usage is TRBJ2-2; the match to TRBD1 covers 8 bases. J gave up 3 bases and V 0 bases, and 13 bases lay outside the gene matches. Germline CDR1 and CDR2: SGDLS and YYNGEE. This CDR3 region has 19 residues.

The chain has TRBV28 and TRBJ2-7; TRBD2 is a possible D gene (5 bases). Trimming pared 7 bases from V and 6 bases from J, leaving 13 bases between. This CDR3 is 12 amino acids long. Germline CDR1 MDHEN, CDR2 SYDVKM. CDR3 sequence: CASTTPGSEQYF. In DNA form, the CDR3 reads TGTGCCAGCACTACCCCGGGGAGCGAGCAGTACTTC.

The rearrangement uses TRBV13 and TRBJ2-3; TRBD1 agrees at 8 bases. CDR1 and CDR2 from the germline V gene are PRHDT and FYEKMQ (reference sequence). This CDR3 has 19 residues. Germline trimming cut 0 bases from V and 6 bases from J; bases unmatched to any gene: 17. The CDR3 bases are TGTGCCAGCAGCTTAGGCTCCTCCCTCACAGGGGGAGACACGGATACGCAGTATTTT. As protein: CASSLGSSLTGGDTDTQYF.

The J gene is TRBJ2-7, the V gene TRBV10-3, with unresolved D. Germline CDR1 and CDR2: ENHRY and SYGVKD. The V gene lost 3 bases and the J gene lost 3 bases, with 15 bases spanning the gap. This CDR3 comprises 15 residues. The CDR3 DNA is TGTGCCATCAGTGAAGGGCTACCGGATGTCTACGAGCAGTACTTC. This encodes CAISEGLPDVYEQYF.

The chain recombines TRBV5-1 with TRBJ1-3; no clear D gene. Germline CDR1 SGHRS, CDR2 YFSETQ. V shed 10 bases and J shed 0 bases, with 11 bases lying between them. This CDR3 has 13 amino acids. DNA of the CDR3: TGCGCCTCAGCTACGACCTCTGGAAACACCATATATTTT. It translates to CASATTSGNTIYF.

This sequence joins TRBV5-8 and TRBJ2-5, with 8 bases identical to TRBD2. Germline V gene sequence: CDR1 SGHTS, CDR2 YDEGEE. The junction had 8 bases not matched to a gene; V was cut back by 4 bases and J by 3 bases. The CDR3 has 15 amino acids. The DNA of the CDR3 is TGTGCCAGCAGCATATCCAGGGGACTAGAAGAGACCCAGTACTTC. It encodes CASSISRGLEETQYF.

This chain links TRBV5-4 with TRBJ2-5, with 14 bases aligning to TRBD2. This CDR3 comprises 14 residues. The germline V gene has CDR1 SGHNT and CDR2 YYREEE (reference sequence). Trimming removed 3 bases from V and 7 bases from J; junction bases left unmatched: 2. The CDR3 DNA is TGTGCCAGCAGCTCGACTAGCGGGAGGGGGACCCAGTACTTC. It encodes CASSSTSGRGTQYF.

This chain connects TRBV27 to TRBJ2-7; TRBD2 matches 9 bases. V shed 6 bases and J 4 bases; nucleotides not matched to a gene: 10. Germline V lookup: CDR1 MNHEY, CDR2 SMNVEV (reference sequence). The CDR3 runs to 15 residues. The CDR3: CASSVLSGRGYEQYF. The CDR3 DNA is TGTGCCAGCAGCGTACTTAGCGGGAGAGGGTACGAGCAGTACTTC.

This chain connects TRBV5-8 to TRBJ1-1; D unresolved. Germline loops: CDR1 SGHTS, CDR2 YDEGEE. V was clipped by 2 bases and J by 4 bases, with 12 bases between them. The CDR3 length is 14 residues. CDR3 residues: CASSFPTRSTEAFF. The CDR3, as DNA: TGTGCCAGCAGCTTCCCTACGCGCTCCACTGAAGCTTTCTTT.

J is TRBJ2-5 and V is TRBV6-6, with D possibly called TRBD1 or TRBD2 (5 bases each). Trimming cost V 0 bases and J 1 base, with 12 bases left between them. The germline V gene has CDR1 MNHNY and CDR2 SVGAGI (reference sequence). This CDR3 is 16 amino acids long. CDR3 sequence (DNA): TGTGCCAGCAGTTACTCGTCCTTGAGGGGCCAAGAGACCCAGTACTTC. Amino acids: CASSYSSLRGQETQYF.

The CDR3 sequence: CATSRRDAPMFEQYF. The CDR3 bases are TGTGCCACCAGCCGCCGGGACGCCCCCATGTTTGAGCAGTACTTC. The rearrangement uses TRBV15 and TRBJ2-7, with D possibly called TRBD1 or TRBD2 (5 bases each). Trimming left V 5 bases short and J 7 bases short, with 21 bases between. Germline V gene lookup returns CDR1 LNHNV and CDR2 YYDKDF (reference sequence). The CDR3 is 15 amino acids.

This chain connects TRBV30 to TRBJ1-3; D unclear. This CDR3 comprises 15 residues. Germline CDR1 reads GTSNPN; CDR2 reads SVGIG (reference sequence). V lost 3 bases and J 2 bases, leaving 14 bases between the germline ends. CDR3: CAWSKVEDPGNTIYF. CDR3 bases: TGTGCCTGGAGCAAAGTGGAGGATCCTGGAAACACCATATATTTT.

Regarding this clone: The sample holds other DNA sequences that translate to the same CDR3. The chain combines TRBV4-3 with TRBJ1-2; D gene ambiguous. Germline values: CDR1 LGHNA, CDR2 YSLEER. Trimming stripped 0 bases from V and 0 bases from J, with 11 bases between. CDR3 length: 16 residues. This CDR3 is CASSQDRSRTNYGYTF. CDR3 nucleotides: TGCGCCAGCAGCCAAGATCGTTCCAGGACTAACTATGGCTACACCTTC.

The chain is built from TRBV4-1 and TRBJ2-7; D remains unclear. CDR1 is MGHRA, CDR2 YSYEKL, per germline. Trimming pared 4 bases from V and 9 bases from J, leaving 19 bases between. This CDR3 region has 14 residues. The CDR3 nucleotides are TGCGCCAGCAGCCCCGGGCCCCCATTCAAAGGGCAGTACTTC. As protein: CASSPGPPFKGQYF.

This rearrangement joins TRBV4-3 to TRBJ2-1; 8 nucleotides agree with TRBD2. The CDR3 loop spans 15 amino acids. Germline loops: CDR1 LGHNA, CDR2 YSLEER. Trimming at V came to 3 bases and at J to 7 bases, leaving 8 bases not matched to a gene. CDR3 sequence: CASSQLPSGWNEQFF. CDR3 DNA: TGCGCCAGCAGCCAGCTACCTAGCGGGTGGAATGAGCAGTTCTTC.

CDR3 sequence reads: CASSAGTGINYEQYF. The CDR3, as DNA: TGTGCCAGCAGCGCCGGGACAGGGATAAACTACGAGCAGTACTTC. This chain connects TRBV7-2 to TRBJ2-7, with 9 bases matching TRBD1. The CDR3 covers 15 residues. Looked up from germline, CDR1 is SGHTA and CDR2 is FQGNSA. Losses at the gene ends were 5 bases for V and 3 bases for J; bases not matched to a gene: 8.

The V call is TRBV9, the J call TRBJ2-7, with 7 positions matching TRBD1. Germline CDR1 reads SGDLS; CDR2 reads YYNGEE. This CDR3 has 16 amino acids. With 3 bases clipped from V and 4 bases from J, the junction kept 13 bases outside the gene matches. CDR3 DNA: TGTGCCAGCAGCGCGACAGGGTCCAAGGCAAGGTACGAGCAGTACTTC. This gives the protein CASSATGSKARYEQYF.

This sequence joins TRBV27 and TRBJ1-1, with D possibly TRBD1 on 5 matching bases. Germline V lookup: CDR1 MNHEY, CDR2 SMNVEV (reference sequence). Trimming took off 7 bases at V and 5 bases at J, with 23 bases between the two ends. The CDR3 length is 16 residues. The chain's CDR3 is CASTPGADRFRTEAFF. CDR3 coding DNA: TGTGCCAGCACCCCCGGGGCGGACCGGTTCAGGACTGAAGCTTTCTTT.

V is TRBV4-3 and J is TRBJ1-2; D remains ambiguous. The CDR3 is made up of 15 amino acids. The ends were cut back, 0 bases at V and 2 bases at J, with 10 bases in the middle. Per germline, CDR1 LGHNA and CDR2 YSLEER. In DNA, the CDR3 is TGCGCCAGCAGCCAAGATCCGGCTACGAACTATGGCTACACCTTC. This sequence encodes CASSQDPATNYGYTF.

The rearrangement joins TRBV15 to TRBJ1-4, with D perhaps TRBD1 (6 bases). Trimming stripped 0 bases from V and 0 bases from J, with 14 bases between. The CDR3 runs to 18 residues. From germline, CDR1 is LNHNV and CDR2 YYDKDF (reference sequence). The CDR3 is CATSREPGEGSTNEKLFF. DNA for the CDR3: TGTGCCACCAGCAGAGAACCAGGGGAGGGGTCAACTAATGAAAAACTGTTTTTT.

The genes are TRBV9 and TRBJ2-1, with D tentatively TRBD2 (5 bases). CDR1 SGDLS and CDR2 YYNGEE come from the germline V gene. The CDR3 length is 14 residues. Trimming took off 3 bases at V and 9 bases at J, with 16 bases between the two ends. The CDR3 nucleotides read TGTGCCAGCAGCGATGCGGACTGGTTTGGTGAGCAGTTCTTC. This gives the protein CASSDADWFGEQFF.

DNA for the CDR3: TGTGCCAGCAGCCACTCAAGCGGGAGGACAAGAGATGAGCAGTTCTTC. It yields the protein CASSHSSGRTRDEQFF. The V call is TRBV9, the J call TRBJ2-1, with 9 bases lining up with TRBD2. In germline, CDR1 is SGDLS, CDR2 YYNGEE. With 4 bases clipped from V and 8 bases from J, the junction kept 13 bases outside the gene matches. This CDR3 has 16 amino acids.

The chain couples TRBV28 to TRBJ2-5, with D tentatively TRBD2 (6 bases). The J call may be incorrect, as the DNA end agrees better with TRBJ2-7. The length of the CDR3 is 16 residues. Germline values: CDR1 MDHEN, CDR2 SYDVKM. CDR3 nucleotides: TGTGCCAGCAGTTTATTGGCCCTTAGCGGAGCCTACGAGCAGTACTTC. Its translation is CASSLLALSGAYEQYF.

This clone was counted once. The V gene is TRBV4-3, the J gene TRBJ2-3; 9 bases map to TRBD2. The CDR3 is 14 residues long. Germline V gene data show CDR1 as LGHNA and CDR2 as YSLEER. With 8 bases clipped from V and 6 bases from J, the junction kept 9 bases outside the gene matches. CDR3 in DNA: TGCGCCAGCTCCCGAGGGACTAGCTTTGATACGCAGTATTTT. It is translated as CASSRGTSFDTQYF.